A single sample gave rise to the 13 T cell receptor beta chains below, sequenced in a study of molecular identifiers for immune sequencing clone quantification. TCRdb re-called the PCR reads with MiXCR, one entry per CDR3 protein. The sample includes roughly 86,000 distinct CDR3 sequences, over 15% of them seen just once. The sequencing sample was made of naive CD8+ T cells from blood, with Jurkat cell RNA spiked in. Noted subset: FACS-sorted CD8+CD4-CCR7+CD45RA+ naive T cells. Receptors originate from a human donor in good health. Some libraries in this study had Jurkat cell RNA spiked in.

This clonotype was seen repeatedly, ten times or more. CDR3 sequence: CASSIVQGSEAFF. The CDR3 nucleotides read TGTGCCAGTAGTATTGTTCAGGGATCTGAAGCTTTCTTT. The V gene is TRBV19, the J gene TRBJ1-1, with D perhaps TRBD1 (5 bases). V was shortened by 3 bases and J by 6 bases, with 11 bases between the two germline ends. Germline V gene lookup returns CDR1 LNHDA and CDR2 SQIVND (reference sequence). CDR3 length: 13 amino acids.

This clonotype appeared many times. The chain links TRBV5-4 to TRBJ2-7; TRBD1 aligns across 9 bases. The CDR3 extends over 14 amino acids. Germline V lookup: CDR1 SGHNT, CDR2 YYREEE (reference sequence). The V and J ends lost 3 bases and 6 bases, in that order; junction bases with no gene match: 7. CDR3 in DNA: TGTGCCAGCAGCTCCGACAGGGGGATCAGCGAGCAGTACTTC. It codes for CASSSDRGISEQYF.

This clonotype was counted at least ten times. The chain links TRBV6-2 or TRBV6-3 to TRBJ2-7; TRBD2 agrees at 9 bases. The CDR3 contains 18 residues. Unmatched junction bases numbered 11, after V lost 0 bases and J lost 2 bases. Germline CDR1 reads MNHEY; CDR2 reads SVGEGT. The CDR3, as DNA: TGTGCCAGCAGTTACTCGAGAGTAGCGGGGGATCCCACCTACGAGCAGTACTTC. Protein sequence: CASSYSRVAGDPTYEQYF.

This clonotype has at least ten counts. The rearrangement uses TRBV20-1 and TRBJ2-1; 12 bases align to TRBD2. With V trimmed by 1 base and J by 3 bases, 1 base remained unmatched. The CDR3 is 15 amino acids. CDR1 is DFQATT and CDR2 is SNEGSKA in the germline V gene (reference sequence). The CDR3 reads CSARGTSGDYNEQFF. The CDR3 nucleotides are TGCAGTGCTAGAGGGACTAGCGGGGACTACAATGAGCAGTTCTTC.

This clonotype has ten or more counts. This chain connects TRBV4-2 to TRBJ1-1; 10 bases align to TRBD1. Trimming took 3 bases from V and 5 from J; bases not matched to a gene: 3. The CDR3 contains 14 residues. Germline CDR1 is LGHNA and CDR2 is YNFKEQ. In nucleotides, the CDR3 is TGTGCCAGCAGCCAGCGGGACAGGGGAACTGAAGCTTTCTTT. Its protein is CASSQRDRGTEAFF.

This clonotype was counted ten times or more. The V call is TRBV6-2 or TRBV6-3, the J call TRBJ2-1, with 10 bases lining up with TRBD2. The CDR3 is made up of 14 amino acids. After removal of 6 bases from V and 3 bases from J, the junction contained 2 bases not matched to a gene. Germline CDR1 reads MNHEY; CDR2 reads SVGEGT. The CDR3 protein is CASRLAGGYNEQFF. CDR3 bases: TGTGCCAGCAGGTTAGCGGGGGGCTACAATGAGCAGTTCTTC.

This clonotype was found many times. The rearrangement links TRBV6-5 to TRBJ2-3; D gene ambiguous. There are 15 residues in the CDR3. Trimming shortened V by 4 bases and J by 4 bases, and 15 bases separated the two germline ends. CDR1 and CDR2 (germline): MNHEY, SVGAGI. CDR3 sequence: CASSFHSDRADTQYF. The CDR3 region has the DNA TGTGCCAGCAGTTTCCACAGTGATCGCGCAGATACGCAGTATTTT.

With respect to this clonotype: This may arise from a read error, as a much more abundant clone is one base away. This chain uses TRBV7-9 with TRBJ2-2; D gene ambiguous. CDR3 length: 12 amino acids. Looked up from germline, CDR1 is SEHNR and CDR2 is FQNEAQ (reference sequence). CDR3 protein: CAGSLGPGELFF. Written as DNA, the CDR3 is TGTGCCGGCAGCTTAGGTCCCGGGGAGCTGTTTTTT. Full variable domain (remainder filled in from reference TRBV7-9 and TRBJ2-2): DTGVSQNPRHKITKRGQNVTFRCDPISEHNRLYWYRQTLGQGPEFLTYFQNEAQLEKSRLLSDRFSAERPKGSFSTLEIQRTEQGDSAMYLCAGSLGPGELFFGEGSRLTVL.

In this sample, this clonotype turned up a few times. A read error may account for a junction end that differs from germline. The chain couples TRBV5-5 to TRBJ2-7, with TRBD1 matching 7 bases. Germline V CDR1 and CDR2: SGHKS, YYEKEE (reference sequence). This CDR3 contains 15 residues. The CDR3 here is CASSGRTGNSYGQYF. The CDR3 DNA is TGTGCCAGCAGCGGAAGGACAGGCAACTCCTACGGGCAGTACTTC.

Remarks on this clonotype: A much larger clone lies one base from this, so it may be a read error. The rearrangement joins TRBV29-1 to TRBJ1-4; D perhaps matches TRBD1 (6 bases). The CDR3 sequence is 13 residues long. The V gene's germline CDR1 is SQVTM and CDR2 ANQGSEA. The CDR3 DNA follows: TGCAGCGCACAACAGGGTTCTAATGAAAGACTGTTTTTT. Translating it yields CSAQQGSNERLFF.

This clonotype was detected many times. V gene TRBV11-2 combines with J gene TRBJ1-4; TRBD1 agrees at 7 bases. V lost 1 base to trimming and J lost 3 bases; unmatched junction nucleotides: 8. CDR1 and CDR2 (germline): SGHAT, FQNNGV. The CDR3 covers 17 residues. The CDR3 loop is CASSLGTTGVSNEKLFF. The CDR3 nucleotides read TGTGCCAGCAGCTTAGGCACCACAGGGGTATCTAATGAAAAACTGTTTTTT.

As concerns this clonotype: This sequence may be a read error, since a much larger clone differs from it by one base. The CDR3, as DNA: TGTGCCAGCAGTTTCCAAGAGAACACCTGGGAGCTGTTTTTT. It translates to CASSFQENTWELFF. V and J are TRBV12-3 or TRBV12-4 and TRBJ2-2; D remains ambiguous. There are 14 residues in the CDR3.

This clonotype showed up many times. The rearrangement links TRBV12-3 or TRBV12-4 to TRBJ1-1; perhaps TRBD1 as D (5 bases). The V end lost 3 bases, the J end lost 1 base, and 12 bases lay between the germline ends. CDR3 length equals 15 residues. The CDR3 sequence is CASSFFEGSNTEAFF. CDR3 nucleotides: TGTGCCAGCAGTTTCTTTGAGGGGTCGAACACTGAAGCTTTCTTT.